This T cell receptor beta chain emerged from a study of blood T cell repertoires in COVID-19. Study as a whole: Whether acute or convalescent, the COVID-19 samples came from the United States, Italy and Spain. PBMCs, B-cell-depleted T cells, or T cells were the source of the cDNA or gDNA that made up the material.

V dropped 4 bases and J dropped 4; count of bases not matched to a gene: 15. Germline CDR1 MNHNS, CDR2 SASEGT. The CDR3 loop spans 17 amino acids. Using immunoSEQ multiplex PCR, the repertoire was profiled, and TCRdb retains in-frame clones only, with some absent. The table lists 120,000 or so clones, roughly 77% of them singletons. This clonotype was obtained from a man aged 55 to 70 with active or convalescent COVID-19. Sequencing was performed on peripheral blood. The chain couples TRBV6-1 to TRBJ1-2; the match to TRBD1 covers 7 bases. CDR3 sequence (DNA): TGTGCCAGCAGTGGACGGACAGGCATTACCCGGGGCTATGGCTACACCTTC. This translates into CASSGRTGITRGYGYTF.